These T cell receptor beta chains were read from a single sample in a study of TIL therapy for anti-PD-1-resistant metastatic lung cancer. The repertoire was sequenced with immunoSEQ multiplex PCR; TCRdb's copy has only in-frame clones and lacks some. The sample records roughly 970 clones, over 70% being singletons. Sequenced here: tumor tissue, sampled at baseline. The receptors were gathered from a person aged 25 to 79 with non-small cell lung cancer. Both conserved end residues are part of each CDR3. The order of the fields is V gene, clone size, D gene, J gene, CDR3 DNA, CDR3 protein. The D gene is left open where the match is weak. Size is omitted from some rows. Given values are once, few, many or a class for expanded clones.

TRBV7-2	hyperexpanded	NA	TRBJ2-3	TGTGCCAGCAGCTTTAATGGGGCTGGGCGCACAGATACGCAGTATTTT	CASSFNGAGRTDTQYF
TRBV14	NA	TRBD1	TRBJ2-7	TGTGCCAGCAGCCCCCTTCGGGGGACAGGGGGCTCCTACGAGCAGTACTTC	CASSPLRGTGGSYEQYF
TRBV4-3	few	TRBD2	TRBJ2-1	TGCGCCAGCAGCCAAGGGACTAGCGGGAGGGCCAATGAGCAGTTCTTC	CASSQGTSGRANEQFF
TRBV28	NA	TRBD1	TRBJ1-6	TGTGCCAGCAGTTCGGGACAGCCAGGAGTAGGGTCACCCCTCCACTTT	CASSSGQPGVGSPLHF
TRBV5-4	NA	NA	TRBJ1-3	TGTGCCAGCAGCTTGGCCGGGGGGGGAACAGGAAACACCATATATTTT	CASSLAGGGTGNTIYF
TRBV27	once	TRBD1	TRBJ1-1	TGTGCCAGCAGGCTGACAGGGGGCAGGTCTGAAGCTTTCTTT	CASRLTGGRSEAFF
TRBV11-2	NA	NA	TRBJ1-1	TGTGCCAGCAGCTTAGAGGCACAGACGAACACTGAAGCTTTCTTT	CASSLEAQTNTEAFF
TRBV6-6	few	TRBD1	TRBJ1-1	TGTGCCAGCAGTTCAGGGGGCAGGGGCACTGAAGCTTTCTTT	CASSSGGRGTEAFF
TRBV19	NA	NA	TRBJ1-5	TGTGCCAGTAGTATGGTAGGGAGCCCTCAGCCCCAGCATTTT	CASSMVGSPQPQHF
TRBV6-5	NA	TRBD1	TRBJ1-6	TGTGCCAGCTCTCCGAGGGGGCAACCCCTTCACTTT	CASSPRGQPLHF
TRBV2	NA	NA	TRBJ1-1	TGTGCCAGCAGCACAGGGCTCAACACTGAAGCTTTCTTT	CASSTGLNTEAFF
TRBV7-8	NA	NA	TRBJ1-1	TGTGCCAGCAGCTTATCCGGGGGGGCCGGCGTCACTGAAGCTTTCTTT	CASSLSGGAGVTEAFF